This T cell receptor beta chain was found in a study of blood T cell repertoires in COVID-19. The authors' processing: For nucleated cells, counts were estimated from reference gene primer amplification. Repertoires were generated with immunoSEQ multiplex PCR, while TCRdb's copy carries only in-frame clones and drops some. That table supplies the V and J calls and clone size; D and trimming were determined from the DNA. The sample lists roughly 100,000 clones, roughly nine tenths occurring once. V lost 4 bases to trimming and J lost 6 bases; unmatched junction nucleotides: 4. The CDR3 totals 13 residues. Looked up from germline, CDR1 is SNHLY and CDR2 is FYNNEI.

This receptor was identified in a woman aged 80 or over in a cohort sampled during active COVID-19. The chain combines TRBV2 with TRBJ2-3; 7 bases align to TRBD2. The specimen sequenced was peripheral blood. The CDR3 coding sequence is TGTGCCAGCAGTGGGGAGGGGCGGGATACGCAGTATTTT. As protein: CASSGEGRDTQYF.